Listed below are T cell receptor beta chains from one sample, sequenced in a study of post-analysis software for immune sequencing data. One entry per CDR3 protein results from TCRdb running MiXCR on the PCR reads. The sample contains 250,000 to 300,000 distinct CDR3 sequences, about 38% of which appear only once. Sequenced: blood. These receptor sequences come from a girl under 18 with multiple sclerosis. CDR3s include the opening cysteine and the closing phenylalanine or tryptophan. A D gene is named only where the DNA matches it firmly. Clone size is stated in some rows and not others, as once, few, many or a class when expanded.

v_call	j_call	clone_size	d_call	cdr3_aa	cdr3_nt
TRBV14	TRBJ2-1	once	-	CAGSQVGRSSYNEQFF	TGTGCCGGCAGCCAAGTGGGGAGGAGCTCCTACAATGAGCAGTTCTTC
TRBV7-2	TRBJ2-1	once	-	CASSRKAYEQFF	TGTGCCAGCAGCAGGAAGGCGTATGAGCAGTTCTTC
TRBV6-6	TRBJ1-2	-	-	CASSRQRLDYGYTF	TGTGCCAGCAGTCGACAGAGACTCGACTATGGCTACACCTTC
TRBV6-2/TRBV6-3	TRBJ1-1	many	-	CASSYARQGAHTEAFF	TGTGCCAGCAGTTACGCAAGGCAGGGTGCGCACACTGAAGCTTTCTTT
TRBV3-1	TRBJ2-5	many	TRBD2	CASSLGTSGAYQETQYF	TGTGCCAGCAGCTTGGGGACTAGCGGGGCGTACCAAGAGACCCAGTACTTC
TRBV5-6	TRBJ2-1	-	-	CASSFPQGGSYNEQFF	TGTGCCAGCAGCTTCCCCCAGGGGGGTTCCTACAATGAGCAGTTCTTC
TRBV29-1	TRBJ2-3	-	-	CSGNWVGTQYF	TGCAGCGGGAACTGGGTAGGTACGCAGTATTTT
TRBV7-3	TRBJ1-5	many	-	CASSFPSFCTAYSNQPQHF	TGTGCCAGCAGCTTCCCATCCTTCTGCACAGCTTATAGCAATCAGCCCCAGCATTTT
TRBV3-1	TRBJ1-2	many	TRBD1	CASSHPTGAGGYTF	TGTGCCAGCAGCCACCCAACAGGGGCGGGGGGCTACACCTTC
TRBV10-3	TRBJ2-5	few	TRBD2	CATSGVRTSGEDMPETQYF	TGTGCCACCTCGGGAGTAAGGACTAGCGGGGAGGACATGCCGGAGACCCAGTACTTC
TRBV6-1	TRBJ1-5	many	-	CASSPWGWQANQPQHF	TGTGCCAGCAGTCCCTGGGGTTGGCAGGCTAATCAGCCCCAGCATTTT
TRBV20-1	TRBJ2-5	-	-	CSARRGSATQETQYF	TGCAGTGCCAGGCGCGGAAGTGCGACTCAAGAGACCCAGTACTTC
TRBV29-1	TRBJ1-2	many	-	CSVAHDRAYGYTF	TGCAGCGTTGCCCATGACAGAGCTTATGGCTACACCTTC
TRBV20-1	TRBJ2-7	-	-	CSASRSDWSYEQYF	TGCAGTGCTAGTCGATCCGACTGGAGCTACGAGCAGTACTTC
TRBV7-8	TRBJ2-7	-	TRBD2	CASSPREGTYEQYF	TGTGCCAGCAGCCCCCGGGAGGGGACCTACGAGCAGTACTTC
TRBV20-1	TRBJ2-3	-	-	CSASDGPGDTDTQYF	TGCAGTGCTAGTGATGGTCCGGGCGACACAGATACGCAGTATTTT
TRBV6-1	TRBJ2-3	many	-	CASSEVSGYTDTQYF	TGTGCCAGCAGTGAAGTGAGCGGATACACAGATACGCAGTATTTT
TRBV12-3/TRBV12-4	TRBJ2-1	many	TRBD2	CASSSRVKAGAPNEQFF	TGTGCCAGCAGTTCCCGCGTGAAAGCGGGGGCCCCCAATGAGCAGTTCTTC
TRBV20-1	TRBJ2-3	few	-	CSARDFPEGDTQYF	TGCAGTGCTAGAGATTTTCCCGAAGGAGATACGCAGTATTTT
TRBV3-1	TRBJ2-3	-	-	CASSRRGGGASDTQYF	TGTGCCAGCAGCCGCAGAGGAGGGGGGGCTTCAGATACGCAGTATTTT
TRBV6-1	TRBJ1-6	many	-	CASSVRADNSPLHF	TGTGCCAGCAGTGTGCGGGCCGACAATTCACCCCTCCACTTT
TRBV13	TRBJ2-3	many	TRBD2	CASSPRLAGGSGTQYF	TGTGCCAGCAGCCCTCGACTAGCGGGGGGTTCGGGAACGCAGTATTTT
TRBV7-9	TRBJ2-1	-	TRBD1	CASSLSGTGWDEQFF	TGTGCCAGCAGCTTATCCGGGACAGGGTGGGATGAGCAGTTCTTC
TRBV29-1	TRBJ1-2	-	-	CSVEGLAYGYTF	TGCAGCGTTGAGGGGCTTGCCTATGGCTACACCTTC
TRBV5-1	TRBJ2-2	few	-	CASSLDPRGTGELFF	TGCGCCAGCAGCTTGGACCCTCGCGGCACCGGGGAGCTGTTTTTT
TRBV12-3/TRBV12-4	TRBJ1-2	-	TRBD1	CASSLDRVRYTF	TGTGCCAGCAGCCTGGACAGGGTGCGCTACACCTTC
TRBV3-1	TRBJ2-1	many	TRBD2	CASRVAGGNNEQFF	TGTGCCAGCAGGGTAGCGGGGGGTAACAATGAGCAGTTCTTC
TRBV25-1	TRBJ2-7	-	TRBD1	CASRTTGGKSYEQYF	TGTGCCAGCAGAACGACAGGGGGCAAATCCTACGAGCAGTACTTC
TRBV5-1	TRBJ2-5	many	-	CASSPGGTRDRQETQYF	TGCGCCAGCAGTCCGGGGGGGACTCGGGACAGGCAAGAGACCCAGTACTTC
TRBV5-1	TRBJ2-3	many	TRBD2	CASSQGLAGNTDTQYF	TGCGCCAGCAGCCAGGGACTAGCGGGAAACACAGATACGCAGTATTTT
TRBV10-3	TRBJ1-1	-	-	CAIRTQNTEAFF	TGTGCCATCAGGACACAGAACACTGAAGCTTTCTTT
TRBV11-2	TRBJ2-3	-	-	CASSSSGEPDTQYF	TGTGCCAGCAGCTCGTCGGGGGAACCAGATACGCAGTATTTT
TRBV20-1	TRBJ2-1	many	TRBD2	CSAREGLAGGNEQFF	TGCAGTGCTAGGGAGGGGCTAGCGGGGGGAAATGAGCAGTTCTTC
TRBV4-1	TRBJ1-2	many	TRBD1	CASSQGQGGGYGYTF	TGCGCCAGCAGCCAGGGACAGGGAGGGGGCTATGGCTACACCTTC
TRBV20-1	TRBJ1-4	many	-	CSARAQDPRRSEKLFF	TGCAGTGCTAGAGCCCAGGACCCGCGGAGGAGCGAAAAACTGTTTTTT
TRBV10-3	TRBJ1-2	once	-	CAISDLLGANYGYTF	TGTGCCATCAGTGATCTCTTAGGGGCTAACTATGGCTACACCTTC
TRBV12-3/TRBV12-4	TRBJ2-3	-	-	CASSPPGATTDTQYF	TGTGCCAGCAGTCCCCCTGGGGCGACCACAGATACGCAGTATTTT
TRBV10-3	TRBJ2-5	many	TRBD2	CATGGHQETQYF	TGTGCCACGGGGGGGCACCAAGAGACCCAGTACTTC
TRBV20-1	TRBJ2-1	-	-	CSARGVVRRGFYNEQFF	TGCAGTGCTAGGGGTGTTGTCCGTCGCGGGTTCTACAATGAGCAGTTCTTC
TRBV6-2/TRBV6-3	TRBJ1-1	many	TRBD1	CASSRTGGTEAFF	TGTGCCAGCAGTCGGACAGGGGGCACTGAAGCTTTCTTT
TRBV12-3/TRBV12-4	TRBJ2-7	few	TRBD2	CASSSAGGYNEQYF	TGTGCCAGCAGTTCAGCGGGAGGGTACAATGAGCAGTACTTC
TRBV27	TRBJ1-2	many	-	CASSLSTGLYGYTF	TGTGCCAGCAGTTTATCTACAGGGCTTTATGGCTACACCTTC
TRBV14	TRBJ2-5	many	-	CASSQEVQTQYF	TGTGCCAGCAGCCAAGAGGTCCAGACCCAGTACTTC
TRBV9	TRBJ1-4	-	-	CASSVRPGDLNEKLFF	TGTGCCAGCAGCGTTAGACCCGGGGACCTTAATGAAAAACTGTTTTTT
TRBV5-1	TRBJ1-1	many	-	CASSLEWQSRGEAFF	TGCGCCAGCAGCTTGGAGTGGCAGAGCAGGGGTGAAGCTTTCTTT
TRBV29-1	TRBJ2-1	many	TRBD1	CSVGGPQGAGEQFF	TGCAGCGTTGGAGGGCCCCAGGGGGCCGGTGAGCAGTTCTTC
TRBV20-1	TRBJ2-1	many	TRBD2	CSALEPKAGNYNEQFF	TGCAGTGCGCTCGAACCCAAAGCGGGAAATTACAATGAGCAGTTCTTC
TRBV5-4	TRBJ2-3	-	TRBD2	CASSLSSGRPYF	TGTGCCAGCAGCTTATCTAGCGGGAGGCCGTATTTT